The clone carrying this TCR beta chain appeared once. In the authors' workflow: Reference gene primer amplification yielded estimated nucleated cell counts. Data came from immunoSEQ multiplex PCR; TCRdb stores just in-frame clones and leaves some out. The D gene and trimming were derived from the DNA, and the V and J assignments and clone size from that table. This table has approximately 380,000 clones, about 85% appearing once. The sample belongs to a study of blood T cell repertoires in COVID-19. Turning to the study itself: From the United States, Italy and Spain came samples of acute and convalescent COVID-19. In each case, the material was cDNA or gDNA derived from T cells, B-cell-depleted T cells, or PBMCs.

V shed 9 bases, J shed 5 bases, and the junction held 9 bases outside the gene matches. The CDR3 runs 14 residues. The germline CDR1 and CDR2 sequences are LNHDA and SQIVND (reference sequence). The sequenced material came from peripheral blood. The origin of this receptor is a young woman with acute or convalescent COVID-19. The chain uses TRBV19 and TRBJ2-1, with 8 positions matching TRBD2. The chain's CDR3 is CASLSGSLDNEQFF. In nucleotides, the CDR3 is TGTGCCAGCCTGAGCGGGAGTCTGGACAATGAGCAGTTCTTC.